This TCR beta chain was observed in a study of blood T cell repertoires in COVID-19. Trimming stripped 2 bases from V and 6 bases from J, with 22 bases between. The germline gives CDR1 MGHRA, CDR2 YSYEKL. CDR3 size: 17 residues. Sequencing was performed with immunoSEQ multiplex PCR; in TCRdb, only in-frame clones are kept and a portion is missing. The sample has 140,000 to 150,000 clones, just under 80% seen once. Sequenced input: peripheral blood. This chain uses TRBV4-1 with TRBJ1-2; possibly TRBD1 for D (6 bases). The sequence was collected from a woman in her sixties or seventies with acute or convalescent COVID-19. The CDR3 is CASSQPIAGGRGNGYTF. DNA of the CDR3: TGCGCCAGCAGCCAACCCATTGCGGGGGGGCGCGGAAATGGCTACACCTTC.